The TCR beta chain under discussion was sequenced for a study of monozygotic twins with inflammatory bowel disease (dated by TCRdb to between 2017 and 2020). Study-wide context: The full study comprised around 28 monozygotic twin pairs: nine German pairs (four IBD-concordant, five IBD-discordant) and 19 IBD-discordant Danish pairs. Disease-associated traits were sought mainly through comparisons between IBD patients and their genetically identical healthy co-twins within discordant pairs. Each individual had, on average, about 151 000 unique TCRalpha sequences and 181 000 unique TCRbeta sequences available for analysis.

On the study overall, not on this receptor specifically: The analysis was unable to tell different T cell subtypes apart. IBD patients had lower TCRbeta repertoire diversity, measured by the inverse Simpson index, than their healthy co-twins. Repertoire similarity did not differ between concordant and discordant twins, possibly due to limited statistical power. The results gave no support for a single strong signal or clonotype linked to IBD. Differing immunosuppressive treatments among patients may have added background noise and inter-individual variability to the repertoires. Compared with healthy twins, IBD patients had fewer clonotypes in common with other individuals, a difference most pronounced in patients showing signs of disease activity.

The library was produced with 5' RACE. Preparation of each TCR library used approximately 4,000 ng of total RNA. cDNA was synthesized with SMARTScribe reverse transcriptase in eight separate reactions per sample. During cDNA synthesis, template switching was used to introduce unique molecular identifiers that contained a 6-nucleotide sample barcode. TCRalpha and TCRbeta cDNA was amplified by two nested PCRs of around 15 and 9 cycles, with bead purification after each PCR. Before amplification, the cDNA was treated with uracil DNA-glycosylase and purified using the QIAquick PCR purification kit. The second PCR added Illumina TruSeq-compatible adapters along with sample-specific barcodes. Library quality and concentration were checked on TapeStation and Qubit, and libraries were pooled at about 5 ng each. Sequencing of the pooled libraries was done on an Illumina HiSeq2500 single-index Rapid Run using custom sequencing primers and 2 x 100 bp reads. Per the original workflow: MiGEC version 1.2.6 was used for UMI-based consensus assembly to correct PCR and sequencing errors. V(D)J alignment, clonotype assembly and CDR3 extraction were performed with MiXCR version 2.1.1. Gene usage, clonotype sharing and MAIT/NKT TCR abundance were normalised by analysing the top 1000, 10 000 and 20 000 clonotypes per sample. After downsampling to 27 000 UMIs, diversity was calculated as the inverse Simpson index using the vegan R package. Paired Mann-Whitney U tests were applied to discordant twin pairs, with Benjamini-Hochberg correction for multiple testing. TCRdb reanalyzed the reads, keeping one entry per CDR3 protein sequence and omitting DNA. TCRdb, not the authors, supplied the V and J calls. This sample's listing comprises some 200,000 distinct CDR3 sequences. Jointly, the top ten make up more than 7.5% of the sample.

From each donor, a 2.5 ml peripheral blood sample was collected into PAXgene tubes and kept at -80 degrees C. Without T cell sorting, total RNA was isolated from whole blood using the PAXgene blood miRNA kit on an automated QIAcube. Peripheral blood from monozygotic twin pairs concordant or discordant for inflammatory bowel disease was subjected to deep TCRalpha and TCRbeta repertoire profiling with unique molecular barcoding. Smoking habits were recorded for all twin pairs, with individuals classified as current, former or never smokers. In regard to this clonotype: The antigen it recognizes is unknown.

The specimen was blood. The receptor was derived from a human donor with ulcerative colitis or Crohn's disease, or a healthy co-twin of an affected twin (not recorded which).

The CDR3 here reads CSATTSGSFYNEQFF. This chain is built from TRBV20-1 and TRBJ2-1; TCRdb returns TRBD2, unconfirmable since there is no DNA. From its cysteine to its phenylalanine, the CDR3 spans 15 amino acids. The record lacks a DNA sequence. Sequences DFQATT (CDR1) and SNEGSKA (CDR2) are obtained from the germline V gene (reference sequence).